This T cell receptor beta chain came from a study of blood T cell repertoires in COVID-19. Overall study context: Specimens from acute and convalescent COVID-19 originated in the United States, Italy and Spain. T cells, B-cell-depleted T cells, or PBMCs supplied cDNA or gDNA.

Per the study methods: Counts of nucleated cells, estimated from reference gene primer amplification, were obtained. Sequencing was performed with immunoSEQ multiplex PCR; in TCRdb, only in-frame clones are kept and a portion is missing. V and J calls and clone size are those listed in that table; D and trimming were worked out from the DNA. The table has 200,000 to 300,000 clones, roughly 88% seen once. The germline V gene encodes CDR1 MNHEY and CDR2 SVGEGT. CDR3 length equals 14 residues. V was cut by 2 bases and J by 0 bases, with 6 bases left in between. Sequenced input: peripheral blood. The chain uses TRBV6-2 or TRBV6-3 and TRBJ2-3; D ambiguous. This clonotype was obtained from a woman aged 25 to 39 with acute or convalescent COVID-19. CDR3 nucleotides: TGTGCCAGCAGTTACCCTGTCAGCACAGATACGCAGTATTTT. Residues: CASSYPVSTDTQYF.